This T cell receptor (beta chain) was sequenced during a study of cytomegalovirus exposure and HLA in healthy donors (dated by TCRdb to 2016 to 2017). For the study in its entirety: An earlier analysis of several hundred of the donors reported approximately 260 Gb of sequence data and 95 million to 140 million unique TCR beta sequences obtained from approximately 180 million T cells. An early release that covered roughly 600 HLA-typed donors contained around 300 gigabases of sequencing data and some 87 million unique TCR sequences. Among the roughly 410 genotyped donors, around 81% belonged to the genetic ancestry cluster associated with self-reported Caucasian donors. The aim of the study was to test whether cataloging public T cell receptors could identify signatures of past pathogen exposure. The study used immunosequencing to profile the T cell repertoires of approximately 650 subjects and linked those repertoires to cytomegalovirus serostatus. Besides the first cohort of approximately 710 subjects, a separate validation cohort made up of 120 different subjects was used. To predict cytomegalovirus infection status, the study combined high-throughput TCR immunosequencing, statistical association of individual TCRs with disease status, and machine learning. A later analysis re-examined previously published TCR beta repertoires from about 670 donors and added high-resolution HLA genotyping to investigate patterns of TCR occurrence. The later analysis used no new phenotypic data to find candidate immune exposures, relying instead on TCR beta sequences and their occurrence across donors. An earlier analysis of approximately 580 of the donors used high-throughput TCR beta sequencing to judge whether each TCR beta V gene segment behaved as functional or pseudogenic. Donor age, sex, ethnicity and CMV serostatus were compiled together with the repertoire data. A later genetic analysis used genome-wide SNP genotypes for about 60% of the roughly 700 donors, treating that subset as a discovery cohort. All discovery cohort repertoires had been generated on a single sequencing platform. Both class I and class II loci were covered by HLA typing, at four-digit resolution. The number of typed donors differed by locus: about 620-640 for A, B, C, DRB1 and DQB1; some 540 for DQA1; 600 to 610 for DPA1; and about 470 for DPB1. Four or five DR-DQ haplotypes were handled as single units for association and clustering because linkage in the cohort was strong. Across approximately 400 genotyped donors of the cohort, an average of roughly 250,000 unique TCR beta nucleotide sequences per donor were sequenced, and roughly 17% of those sequences were non-productive. Findings and caveats that apply to the study as a whole: In an earlier analysis of some 640 of the donors, most TCR beta V segments were observed in productive rearrangements about 87% or about 30% of the time, broadly matching IMGT annotations. HLA typing was unavailable for some donors at each locus, so association tests used only the typed subset. Compared with equally common non-associated chains, HLA-associated TCR beta chains in a later analysis were more clonally expanded and had lower generation probabilities. A further reported finding was that TCR beta sequences accurately predicted the HLA-A and HLA-B alleles for most subjects in the first cohort. Cytomegalovirus status was reported to be diagnosed by the classifier with high specificity and sensitivity in both the original and validation cohorts. V-gene and J-gene trimming of TCR beta chains was associated with a missense DCLRE1C variant in a later genetic analysis, and the association was replicated in an independent cohort. Some IMGT-functional V segments, including TRBV6-2 and TRBV6-3, could not be told apart with the 87-base-pair reads, so those segments were excluded. In a later analysis, several top co-occurrence clusters were reported to appear linked to parvovirus B19, influenza, CMV and Epstein-Barr virus. The earlier analysis of almost 600 of the donors excluded some 15 rarely observed V segments, including chromosome 9 orphons, because counts were too low. Linkage disequilibrium might explain the correlated functional status among segregating V segments, but an unknown experimental factor could not be ruled out. A few of the identified cytomegalovirus-associated TCR beta chains were confirmed in vitro to be specific for cytomegalovirus antigens. Assigning TCR associations to individual alleles was difficult when HLA alleles, especially DR and DQ, strongly co-occurred. In a later analysis, around 17,000 TCR beta sequences were associated with specific HLA alleles at a false discovery rate of 0.05. According to a later genetic analysis, donors in an Asian-associated ancestry cluster had fewer N-insertions in productive TCRs than the approximately 700-donor mean. Presence/absence analyses assumed roughly uniform sequencing depth across donors, an assumption that may not hold. Most TCR sequences were observed very rarely across donors, whereas some public TCRs were present in many individuals. The cohort was sequenced for TCR beta chains only, and without alpha or paired-chain data the features that could be detected were limited. The sequencing pipeline was judged likely to have produced a cluster of highly shared sequence variants as a technical artifact. According to a later analysis, TCR association rates differed among HLA loci, with DRB1 alleles showing the most associated TCRs and HLA-C alleles showing the fewest. In a later analysis, most CMV-associated TCR beta chains were found to appear HLA-restricted, with HLA associations seemingly driven largely by CMV exposure. The study listed approximately 150 TCR beta chains as associated with cytomegalovirus. CMV serostatus was the only immune exposure information available for the cohort. The authors suggested that the approach could potentially be generalized to other disease states and immunological phenotypes.

The library was built by means of the immunoSEQ multiplex PCR assay. The multiplex PCR relied on a mix of 60 forward primers for TCR Vbeta segments and 13 reverse primers for TCR Jbeta segments. A multiplex PCR assay on genomic DNA amplified the CDR3 region of rearranged TCR beta genes. Amplified TCR beta libraries were sequenced as 87-base-pair reads on the Illumina HiSeq System. Per the source publication's procedure: A later analysis counted tens of millions of unique TCR beta chains across the 550 to 800 repertoires, and 10 million to 12 million of these chains were shared by at least two donors. To remove PCR and sequencing errors, raw reads were error-corrected and collapsed into unique sequences using a nearest-neighbor algorithm that merged closely related sequences. V, D and J gene segments were assigned by aligning CDR3 sequences to IMGT reference sequences. For a sequence to be retained, at least a six-nucleotide match to both a V gene segment and a J gene segment was required. A rearrangement was called productive if the CDR3 had no stop codons and remained in frame with V and J, and every other rearrangement was called non-productive. Following IMGT convention, CDR3 was defined as the stretch from the second conserved V-encoded cysteine up to the conserved J-encoded phenylalanine. In an earlier analysis of roughly 610 of the donors, sequences lacking an unambiguous match to a single V gene segment were excluded. In an earlier analysis of several hundred of the donors, V segments were called functional above 56.7% productive rearrangements and were called segregating when the between-donor standard deviation exceeded 5%. A statistical classification framework was developed to diagnose cytomegalovirus status using the catalog of TCR beta chain sequences. V and J gene assignment, in a later analysis, came from comparing TCR nucleotide sequences with IMGT/GENE-DB human TR gene sequences. The TCRdist pipeline was used in a later analysis to assign CDR3 sequences and most-parsimonious VDJ recombination scenarios. In a later analysis, each TCR beta chain was defined by its CDR3 amino acid sequence together with its V-gene family, and reads without a unique V-gene family were excluded. A later analysis removed 592 highly shared, low-generation-probability nucleotide sequences to deal with suspected cross-contamination and a sequencing artifact. A later analysis calculated a clonal expansion index for each public chain from normalized within-repertoire ranks of inferred template counts. In a later analysis, generation probabilities were computed with a VDJ recombination model fitted to out-of-frame rearrangements, and the resulting probabilities were checked against IGoR. A later analysis scored TCR-TCR, TCR-HLA and TCR-CMV co-occurrence with hypergeometric tests, applying a repertoire-size bias correction to TCR pairs. To estimate false discovery rates, a later analysis permuted the HLA or CMV assignments 20 times. In a later analysis, co-occurring TCRs were grouped with DBSCAN, and TCRdist sequence similarity was added when clustering was performed within HLA-allele-positive subsets. Repertoires with fewer than 30,000 or more than 120,000 public chains were left out of co-occurrence clustering, as were four to six repertoires with anomalous nucleotide sharing. As stored in TCRdb, this immuneACCESS dataset retains in-frame rearrangements with V and J assigned. A fraction of the clones does not appear; measured against another copy, unresolved V genes explain less than half of the discrepancy, and the remainder lacks a known reason. V and J calls and clone size come straight from that table; D and trimming were deduced from the DNA. The sample yields 140,000 to 150,000 clones; 61% were counted once. The ten largest clones represent about 1.8% of the sample.

Points on this clone: Its antigen is currently not known. Base qualities are not provided; no much larger clone lies one nucleotide away.

In total, approximately 690 healthy bone marrow donors made up the cohort. Cohort members were all nominally healthy when sampled, although unrecorded immune exposures were likely present. The donor tested CMV seronegative, placing the donor among the 350 or so seronegative members of the cohort. Each donor provided a peripheral blood sample, and peripheral blood mononuclear cells were used for TCR beta sequencing. The Qiagen DNeasy Blood Extraction Kit was used to extract genomic DNA from the blood cell samples. Taken from the germline V gene, the CDR1 and CDR2 loops are SGHAT and FQNNGV. There are 15 amino acids in the CDR3, from cysteine to phenylalanine inclusive. Left in the record is the CDR3 DNA by itself, 45 bases read in frame from the first base. V lost 5 bases and J lost 7 bases; the stretch between them is 15 bases long.

The chain employs TRBV11-2 and TRBJ1-6; the D gene is perhaps TRBD1, from 5 matching bases. The sample was PBMCs. The sequence was obtained from a male donor in good health and CMV-seronegative. The nucleotides are TGTGCCAGCAGCCCATCCGGGACTTGGAATTCACCCCTCCACTTT. Protein translation: CASSPSGTWNSPLHF.